This T cell receptor (beta chain) was sequenced for a study of response to subunit inactivated influenza vaccine. Study-level points and caveats: T cells newly recruited by each seasonal influenza vaccination are few, the authors suggested.

This clonotype was counted between two and nine times. Its antigen is not known. V was trimmed by 3 bases and J by 2 bases, leaving 8 bases between them. CDR3 length: 13 residues. In TCRdb, the RT-PCR reads were re-called with MiXCR into one record per CDR3 protein. The profile covers just under 250,000 distinct CDR3 sequences, with roughly an eighth appearing a single time and about 8% taken by the ten largest. This sample comprised non-naive T cells sorted from PBMCs, obtained around 15 days before vaccination. The source of this sequence is a man between 45 and 60 years old who received an inactivated influenza vaccine. This chain connects TRBV12-3 or TRBV12-4 to TRBJ2-7; tentative D call: TRBD2 (5 bases). CDR3 in amino acids: CASSFHGTYEQYF. CDR3 nucleotide sequence: TGTGCCAGCAGTTTTCACGGGACCTACGAGCAGTACTTC.